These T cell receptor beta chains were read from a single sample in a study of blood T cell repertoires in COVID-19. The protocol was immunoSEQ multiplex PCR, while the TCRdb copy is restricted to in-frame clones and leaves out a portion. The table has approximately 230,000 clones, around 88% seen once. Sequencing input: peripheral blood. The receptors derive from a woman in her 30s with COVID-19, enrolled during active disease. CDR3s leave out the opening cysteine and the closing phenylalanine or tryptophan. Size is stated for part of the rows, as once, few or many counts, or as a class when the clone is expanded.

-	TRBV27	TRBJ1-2	ASSLGPGLGVNYGYT
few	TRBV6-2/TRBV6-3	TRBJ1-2	ATSPGTGNGGYT
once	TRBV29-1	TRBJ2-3	STTRSDTQY
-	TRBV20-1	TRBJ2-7	SASVGGYSYEQY
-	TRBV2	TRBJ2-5	ASRTEETQY
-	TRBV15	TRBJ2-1	ATSRDGGQGNNEQF
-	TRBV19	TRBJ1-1	ASRRTGRNTEAF
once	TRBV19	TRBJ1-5	ASSDAAVGPQH
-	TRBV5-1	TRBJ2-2	ASDQTGLETTGELF
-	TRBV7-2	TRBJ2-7	ASSLGLAQQTYEQY
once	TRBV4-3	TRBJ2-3	ASSQGGRGADTQY
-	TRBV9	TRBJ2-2	ASRPGLAGGGGELF
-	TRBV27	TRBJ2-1	ASSGDRGYNEQF
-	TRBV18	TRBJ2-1	ASSPTGTASYNEQF
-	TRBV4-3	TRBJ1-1	ASSQDGREGEAF
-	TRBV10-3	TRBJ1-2	AISRQGQDSYGYT
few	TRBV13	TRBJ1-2	ASSGQQGIPYGYT
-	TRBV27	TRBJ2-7	ASRVRIGQVEQY
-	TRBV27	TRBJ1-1	ASSVKSRDRVKNTEAF
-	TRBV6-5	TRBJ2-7	ASSYRTTYEQY
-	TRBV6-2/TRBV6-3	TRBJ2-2	ASSPPGHLTGELF
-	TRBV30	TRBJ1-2	AWRTISYGYT
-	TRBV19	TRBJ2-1	ASSISPGQGYNEQF
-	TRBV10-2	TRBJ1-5	ASSESGQSNQPQH
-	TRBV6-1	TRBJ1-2	ASSETRGTVGGYT
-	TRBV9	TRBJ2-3	ASSVGTVRTTDTQY
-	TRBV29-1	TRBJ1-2	SVEDRVDGYT
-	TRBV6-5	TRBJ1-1	ATSRKPRGTEAF